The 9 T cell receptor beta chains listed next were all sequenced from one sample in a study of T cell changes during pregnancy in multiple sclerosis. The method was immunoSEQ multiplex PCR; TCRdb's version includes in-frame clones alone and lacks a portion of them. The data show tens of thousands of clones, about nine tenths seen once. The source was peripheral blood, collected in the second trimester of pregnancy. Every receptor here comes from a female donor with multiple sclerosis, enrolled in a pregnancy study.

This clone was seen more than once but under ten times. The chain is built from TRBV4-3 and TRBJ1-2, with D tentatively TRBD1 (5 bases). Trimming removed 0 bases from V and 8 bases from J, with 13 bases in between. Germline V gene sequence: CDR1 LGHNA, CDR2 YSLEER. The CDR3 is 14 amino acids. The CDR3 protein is CASSQDRDSGGYTF. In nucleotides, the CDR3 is TGCGCCAGCAGCCAAGACAGGGATAGTGGCGGCTACACCTTC.

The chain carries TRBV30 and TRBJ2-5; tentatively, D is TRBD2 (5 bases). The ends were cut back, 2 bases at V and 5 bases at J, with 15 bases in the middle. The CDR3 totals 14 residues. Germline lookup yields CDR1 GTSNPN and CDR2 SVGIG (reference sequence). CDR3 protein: CAWSIDGEEETQYF. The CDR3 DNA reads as TGTGCCTGGAGTATCGACGGGGAAGAGGAGACCCAGTACTTC.

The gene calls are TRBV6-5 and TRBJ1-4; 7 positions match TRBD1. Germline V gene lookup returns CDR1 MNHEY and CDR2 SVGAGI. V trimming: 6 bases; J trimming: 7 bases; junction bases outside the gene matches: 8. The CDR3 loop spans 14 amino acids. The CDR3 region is CASSTDRRGEKLFF. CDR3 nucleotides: TGTGCCAGCAGCACGGACAGGAGGGGTGAAAAACTGTTTTTT.

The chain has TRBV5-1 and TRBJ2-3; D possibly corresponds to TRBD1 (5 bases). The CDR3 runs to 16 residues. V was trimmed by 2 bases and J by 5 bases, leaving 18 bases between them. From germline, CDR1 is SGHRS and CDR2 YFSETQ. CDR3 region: CASSLALARGIDTQYF. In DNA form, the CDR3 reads TGCGCCAGCAGCTTAGCTTTGGCAAGGGGTATAGATACGCAGTATTTT.

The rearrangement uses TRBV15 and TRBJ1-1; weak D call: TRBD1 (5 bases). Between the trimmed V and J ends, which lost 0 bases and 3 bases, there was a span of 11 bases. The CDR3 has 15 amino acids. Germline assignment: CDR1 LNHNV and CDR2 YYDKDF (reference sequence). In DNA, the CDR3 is TGTGCCACCAGCAGAGATTCGTGGGGGGACACTGAAGCTTTCTTT. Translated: CATSRDSWGDTEAFF.

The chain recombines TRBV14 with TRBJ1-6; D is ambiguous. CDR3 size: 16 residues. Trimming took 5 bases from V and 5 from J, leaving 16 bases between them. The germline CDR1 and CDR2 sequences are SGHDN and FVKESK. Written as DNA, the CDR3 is TGTGCCAGCAGCGGAGGCTGGAACTTGAATAATTCACCCCTCCACTTT. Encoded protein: CASSGGWNLNNSPLHF.

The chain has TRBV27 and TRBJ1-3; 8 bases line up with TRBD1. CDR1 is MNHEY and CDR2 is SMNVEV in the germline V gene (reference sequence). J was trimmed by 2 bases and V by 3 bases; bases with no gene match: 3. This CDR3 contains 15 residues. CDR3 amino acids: CASSFRTGTGNTIYF. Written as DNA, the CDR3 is TGTGCCAGCAGTTTTCGGACAGGGACTGGAAACACCATATATTTT.

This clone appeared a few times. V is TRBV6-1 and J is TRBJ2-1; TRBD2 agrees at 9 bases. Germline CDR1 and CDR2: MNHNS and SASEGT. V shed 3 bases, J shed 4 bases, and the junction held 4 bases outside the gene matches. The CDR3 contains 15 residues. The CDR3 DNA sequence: TGTGCCAGCAGTGATGGCGGGGGGGAGTACAATGAGCAGTTCTTC. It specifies CASSDGGGEYNEQFF.

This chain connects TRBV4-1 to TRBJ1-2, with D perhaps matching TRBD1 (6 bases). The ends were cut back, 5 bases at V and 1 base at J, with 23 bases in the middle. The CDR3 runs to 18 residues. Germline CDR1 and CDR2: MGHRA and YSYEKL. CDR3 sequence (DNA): TGCGCCAGCAGCGCACGCGTCAGGGGCACCCCCTTTAACTATGGCTACACCTTC. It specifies CASSARVRGTPFNYGYTF.